The 2 T cell receptor beta chains reported below all come from one sample, sequenced in a study of monozygotic twins with inflammatory bowel disease. Reanalyzing the 5' RACE reads, TCRdb keeps one entry per CDR3 protein, without DNA. The repertoire table contains nearly 450,000 distinct CDR3 sequences. The material sequenced was blood. The receptor source for this set is a human donor with ulcerative colitis or Crohn's disease, or a healthy co-twin of an affected twin (not recorded which).

The chain couples TRBV7-3 to TRBJ2-1; as DNA is missing, the TRBD2 call by TCRdb cannot be tested. The germline gives CDR1 SGHTA, CDR2 FQGTGA. The CDR3 extends over 15 amino acids. CDR3 in amino acids: CASSFSSGGPDEQFF.

The V and J genes are TRBV29-1 and TRBJ2-7; the TCRdb call, TRBD1, lacks DNA for checking. The CDR3 is made up of 13 amino acids. CDR1 and CDR2 (germline): SQVTM, ANQGSEA. CDR3 region: CSVSRTGTYEQYF.